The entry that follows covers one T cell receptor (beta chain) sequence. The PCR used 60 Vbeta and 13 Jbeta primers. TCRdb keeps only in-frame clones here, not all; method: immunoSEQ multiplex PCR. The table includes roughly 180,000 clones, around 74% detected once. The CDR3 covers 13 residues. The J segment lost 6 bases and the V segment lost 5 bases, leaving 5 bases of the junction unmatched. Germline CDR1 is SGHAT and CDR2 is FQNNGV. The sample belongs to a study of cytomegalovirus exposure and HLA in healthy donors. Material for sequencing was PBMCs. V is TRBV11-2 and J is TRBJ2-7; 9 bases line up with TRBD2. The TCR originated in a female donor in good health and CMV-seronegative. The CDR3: CASSRGRAVEQYF. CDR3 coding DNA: TGTGCCAGCAGCCGCGGGAGGGCCGTCGAGCAGTACTTC.